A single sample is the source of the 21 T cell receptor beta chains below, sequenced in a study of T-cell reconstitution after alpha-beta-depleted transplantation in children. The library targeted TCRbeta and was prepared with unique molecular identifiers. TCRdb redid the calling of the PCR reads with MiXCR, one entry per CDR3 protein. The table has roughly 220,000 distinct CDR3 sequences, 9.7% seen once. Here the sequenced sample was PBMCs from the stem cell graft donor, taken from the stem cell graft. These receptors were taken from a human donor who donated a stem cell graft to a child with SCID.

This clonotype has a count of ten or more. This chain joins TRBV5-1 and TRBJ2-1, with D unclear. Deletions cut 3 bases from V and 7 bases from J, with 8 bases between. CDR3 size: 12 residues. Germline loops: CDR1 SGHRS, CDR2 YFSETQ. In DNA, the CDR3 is TGCGCCAGCAGCTCCTTGGGGAATGAGCAGTTCTTC. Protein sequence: CASSSLGNEQFF.

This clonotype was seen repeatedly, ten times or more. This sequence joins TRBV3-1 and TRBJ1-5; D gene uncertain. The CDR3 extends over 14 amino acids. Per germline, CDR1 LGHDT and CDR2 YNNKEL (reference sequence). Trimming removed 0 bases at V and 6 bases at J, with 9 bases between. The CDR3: CASSQDRGFQPQHF. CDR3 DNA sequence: TGTGCCAGCAGCCAAGATCGAGGGTTTCAGCCCCAGCATTTT.

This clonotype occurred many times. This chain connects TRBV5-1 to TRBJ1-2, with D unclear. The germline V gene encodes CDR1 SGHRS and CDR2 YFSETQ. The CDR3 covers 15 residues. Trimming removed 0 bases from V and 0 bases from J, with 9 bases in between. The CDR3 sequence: CASSLAGGSNYGYTF. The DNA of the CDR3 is TGCGCCAGCAGCTTGGCGGGCGGCTCTAACTATGGCTACACCTTC.

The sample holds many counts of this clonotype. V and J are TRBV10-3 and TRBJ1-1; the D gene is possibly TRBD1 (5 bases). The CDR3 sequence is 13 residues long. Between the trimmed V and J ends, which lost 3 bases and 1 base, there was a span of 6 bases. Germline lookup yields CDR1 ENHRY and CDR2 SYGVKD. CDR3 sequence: CAISDDRNTEAFF. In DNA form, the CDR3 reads TGTGCCATCAGTGACGACAGGAACACTGAAGCTTTCTTT.

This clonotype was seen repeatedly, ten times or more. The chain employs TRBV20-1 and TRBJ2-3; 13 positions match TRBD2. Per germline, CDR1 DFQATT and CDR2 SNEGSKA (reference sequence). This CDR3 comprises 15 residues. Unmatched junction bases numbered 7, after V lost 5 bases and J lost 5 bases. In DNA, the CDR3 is TGCAGTGCTTCACATAGGACTAGCGGGGGAGATACGCAGTATTTT. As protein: CSASHRTSGGDTQYF.

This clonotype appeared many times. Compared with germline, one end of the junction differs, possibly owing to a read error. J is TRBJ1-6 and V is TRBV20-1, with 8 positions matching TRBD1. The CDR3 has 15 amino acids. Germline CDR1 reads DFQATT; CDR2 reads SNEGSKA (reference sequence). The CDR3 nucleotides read TGCAGTGCTAGAGATCAGGGGGCGTATAGTTCACCCCTCCACTTT. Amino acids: CSARDQGAYSSPLHF.

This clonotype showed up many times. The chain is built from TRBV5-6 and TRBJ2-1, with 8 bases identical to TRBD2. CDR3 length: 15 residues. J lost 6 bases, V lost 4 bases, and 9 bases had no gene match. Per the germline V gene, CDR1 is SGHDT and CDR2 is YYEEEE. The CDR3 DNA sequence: TGTGCCAGCAGCGTATTCAGCGGGGGCATCAATGAGCAGTTCTTC. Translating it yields CASSVFSGGINEQFF.

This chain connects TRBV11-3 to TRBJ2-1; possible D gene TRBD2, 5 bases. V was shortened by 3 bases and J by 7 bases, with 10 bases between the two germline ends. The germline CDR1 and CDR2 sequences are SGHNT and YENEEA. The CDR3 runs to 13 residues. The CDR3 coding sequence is TGTGCCAGCAGCTTGAGGACTGTAAATGAGCAGTTCTTC. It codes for CASSLRTVNEQFF.

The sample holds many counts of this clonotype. The CDR3 loop is CASSWDRPNTEAFF. The CDR3 region has the DNA TGCGCCAGCAGCTGGGACAGGCCGAACACTGAAGCTTTCTTT. The chain couples TRBV5-1 to TRBJ1-1, with TRBD1 matching 8 bases. The V segment lost 3 bases and the J segment 1 base; nucleotides outside the gene matches: 2. Germline V CDR1 and CDR2: SGHRS, YFSETQ. The CDR3 loop spans 14 amino acids.

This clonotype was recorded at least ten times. CDR3 nucleotides: TGCGCCAGCAGCGCCGGGACAGGGGCCTACAATGAGCAGTTCTTC. Protein product: CASSAGTGAYNEQFF. The V and J genes are TRBV5-1 and TRBJ2-1, with TRBD1 matching over 10 bases. Germline lookup yields CDR1 SGHRS and CDR2 YFSETQ. Trimming at V came to 4 bases and at J to 2 bases, leaving 3 bases not matched to a gene. The CDR3 is 15 amino acids. The full variable domain, with the rest looked up from reference TRBV5-1 and TRBJ2-1, is KAGVTQTPRYLIKTRGQQVTLSCSPISGHRSVSWYQQTPGQGLQFLFEYFSETQRNKGNFPGRFSGRQFSNSRSEMNVSTLELGDSALYLCASSAGTGAYNEQFFGPGTRLTVL.

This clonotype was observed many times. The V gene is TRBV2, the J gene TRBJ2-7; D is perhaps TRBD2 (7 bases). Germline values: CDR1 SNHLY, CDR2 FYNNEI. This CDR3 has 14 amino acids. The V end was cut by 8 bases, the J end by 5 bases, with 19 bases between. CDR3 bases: TGTGCCAGCTGGGGGGGGGGCCAATTCCACGAGCAGTACTTC. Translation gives CASWGGGQFHEQYF.

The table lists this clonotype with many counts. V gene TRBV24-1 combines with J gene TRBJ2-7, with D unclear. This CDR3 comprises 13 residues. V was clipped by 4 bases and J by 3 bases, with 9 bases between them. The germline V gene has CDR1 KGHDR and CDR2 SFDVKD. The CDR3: CATSDPIYYEQYF. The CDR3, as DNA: TGTGCCACCAGTGACCCGATATACTACGAGCAGTACTTC.

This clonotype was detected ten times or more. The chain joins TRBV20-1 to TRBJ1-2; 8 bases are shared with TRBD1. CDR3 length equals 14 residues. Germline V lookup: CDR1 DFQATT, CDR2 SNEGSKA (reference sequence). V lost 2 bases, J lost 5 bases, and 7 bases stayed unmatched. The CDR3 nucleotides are TGCAGTGCTAGATCTTTGACAGGGGCTTATGGCTACACCTTC. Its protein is CSARSLTGAYGYTF.

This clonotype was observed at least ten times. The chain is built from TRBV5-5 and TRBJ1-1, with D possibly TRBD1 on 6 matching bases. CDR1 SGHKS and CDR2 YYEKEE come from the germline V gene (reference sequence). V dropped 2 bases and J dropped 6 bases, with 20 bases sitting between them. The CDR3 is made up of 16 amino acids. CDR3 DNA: TGTGCCAGCAGCTTATCGCAGGGGTGGCTTAAGGCTGAAGCTTTCTTT. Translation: CASSLSQGWLKAEAFF.

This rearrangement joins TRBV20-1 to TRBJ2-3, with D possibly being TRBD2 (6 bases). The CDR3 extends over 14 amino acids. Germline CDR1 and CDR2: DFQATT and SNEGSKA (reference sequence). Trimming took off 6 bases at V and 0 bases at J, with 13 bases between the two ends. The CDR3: CSAQLAPSTDTQYF. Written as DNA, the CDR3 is TGCAGTGCCCAACTAGCTCCTAGCACAGATACGCAGTATTTT.

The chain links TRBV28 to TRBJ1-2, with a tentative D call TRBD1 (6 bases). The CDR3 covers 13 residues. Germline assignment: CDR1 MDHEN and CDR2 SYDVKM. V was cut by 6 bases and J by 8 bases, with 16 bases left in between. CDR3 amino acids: CASSLDSTEGYTF. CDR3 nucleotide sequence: TGTGCCAGCAGCTTGGACAGTACGGAAGGCTACACCTTC.

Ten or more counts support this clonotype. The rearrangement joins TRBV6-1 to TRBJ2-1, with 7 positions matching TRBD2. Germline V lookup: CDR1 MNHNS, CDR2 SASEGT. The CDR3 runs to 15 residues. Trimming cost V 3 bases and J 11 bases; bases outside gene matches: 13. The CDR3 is CASSESGGEGTKQFF. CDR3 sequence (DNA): TGTGCCAGCAGTGAGTCGGGGGGAGAGGGAACAAAGCAGTTCTTC.

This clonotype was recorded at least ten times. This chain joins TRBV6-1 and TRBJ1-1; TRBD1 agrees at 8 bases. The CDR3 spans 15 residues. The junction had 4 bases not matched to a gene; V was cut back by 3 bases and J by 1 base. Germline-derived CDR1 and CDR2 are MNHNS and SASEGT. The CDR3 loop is CASSDAGTGNTEAFF. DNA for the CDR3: TGTGCCAGCAGTGATGCCGGGACAGGGAACACTGAAGCTTTCTTT.

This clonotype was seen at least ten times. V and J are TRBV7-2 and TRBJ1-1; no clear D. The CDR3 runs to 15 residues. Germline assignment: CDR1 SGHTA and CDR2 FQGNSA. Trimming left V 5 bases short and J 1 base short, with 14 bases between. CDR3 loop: CASSPSHTRNTEAFF. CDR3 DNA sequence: TGTGCCAGCAGCCCCTCCCATACACGGAACACTGAAGCTTTCTTT.

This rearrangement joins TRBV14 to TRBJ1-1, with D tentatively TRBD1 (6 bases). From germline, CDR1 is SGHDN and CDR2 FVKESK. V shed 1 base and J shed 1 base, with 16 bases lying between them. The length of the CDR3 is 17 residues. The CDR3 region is CASSQGGAGGANTEAFF. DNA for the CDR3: TGTGCCAGCAGCCAAGGGGGGGCCGGGGGGGCGAACACTGAAGCTTTCTTT.

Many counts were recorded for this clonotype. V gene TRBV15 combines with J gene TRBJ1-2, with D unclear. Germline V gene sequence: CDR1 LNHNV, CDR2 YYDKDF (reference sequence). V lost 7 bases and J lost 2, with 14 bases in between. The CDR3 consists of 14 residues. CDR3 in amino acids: CATKDRDRNYGYTF. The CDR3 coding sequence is TGTGCCACCAAGGACCGGGATCGAAACTATGGCTACACCTTC. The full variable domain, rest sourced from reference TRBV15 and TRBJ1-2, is DAMVIQNPRYQVTQFGKPVTLSCSQTLNHNVMYWYQQKSSQAPKLLFHYYDKDFNNEADTPDNFQSRRPNTSFCFLDIRSPGLGDTAMYLCATKDRDRNYGYTFGSGTRLTVV.